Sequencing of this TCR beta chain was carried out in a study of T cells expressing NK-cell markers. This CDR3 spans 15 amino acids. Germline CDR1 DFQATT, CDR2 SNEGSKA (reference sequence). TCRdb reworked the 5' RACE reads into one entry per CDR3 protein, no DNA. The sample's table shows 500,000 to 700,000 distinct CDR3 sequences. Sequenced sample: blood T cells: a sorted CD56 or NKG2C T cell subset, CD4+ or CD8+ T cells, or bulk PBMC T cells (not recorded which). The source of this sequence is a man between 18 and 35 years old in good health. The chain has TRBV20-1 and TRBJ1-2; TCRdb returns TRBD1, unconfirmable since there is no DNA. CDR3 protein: CSARVFAGGDYGYTF.